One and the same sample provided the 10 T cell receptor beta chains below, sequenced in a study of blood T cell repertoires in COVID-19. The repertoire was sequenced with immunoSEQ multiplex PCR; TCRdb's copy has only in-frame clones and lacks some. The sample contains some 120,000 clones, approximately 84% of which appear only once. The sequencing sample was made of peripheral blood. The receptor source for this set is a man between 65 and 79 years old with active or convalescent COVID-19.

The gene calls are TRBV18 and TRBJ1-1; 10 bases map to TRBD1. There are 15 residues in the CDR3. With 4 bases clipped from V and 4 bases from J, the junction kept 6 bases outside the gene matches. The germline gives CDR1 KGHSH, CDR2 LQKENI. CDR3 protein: CASSQGQGDITEAFF. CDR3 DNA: TGTGCCAGCTCACAAGGACAGGGGGATATCACTGAAGCTTTCTTT.

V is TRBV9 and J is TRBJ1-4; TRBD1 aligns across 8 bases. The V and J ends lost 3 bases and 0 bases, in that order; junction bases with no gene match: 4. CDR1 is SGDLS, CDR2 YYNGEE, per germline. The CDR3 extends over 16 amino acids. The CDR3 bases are TGTGCCAGCAGCGCCGGGACAGGACCAACTAATGAAAAACTGTTTTTT. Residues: CASSAGTGPTNEKLFF.

The DNA of the CDR3 is TGTGCCAGCAGCTTGGCGGGGGGGGGTCAGCCCCAGCATTTT. It translates to CASSLAGGGQPQHF. The V call is TRBV7-9, the J call TRBJ1-5, with TRBD1 as a possible D gene (5 bases). CDR1 is SEHNR, CDR2 FQNEAQ, per germline (reference sequence). V was trimmed by 3 bases and J by 6 bases, leaving 12 bases between them. CDR3 size: 14 residues.

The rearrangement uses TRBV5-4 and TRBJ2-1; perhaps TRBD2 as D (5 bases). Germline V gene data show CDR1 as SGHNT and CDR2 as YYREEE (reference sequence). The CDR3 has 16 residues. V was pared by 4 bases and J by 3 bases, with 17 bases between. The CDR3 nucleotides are TGTGCCAGCAGCAGCCCCCTAGGAGGCGGCTACAATGAGCAGTTCTTC. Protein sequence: CASSSPLGGGYNEQFF.

The CDR3 DNA reads TGTGCCAGCAGTGAATGGCAGAACACTGAAGCTTTCTTT. Protein: CASSEWQNTEAFF. The genes are TRBV2 and TRBJ1-1; D unclear. V gave up 2 bases and J gave up 1 base, with 5 bases separating them. The V gene's germline CDR1 is SNHLY and CDR2 FYNNEI. This CDR3 region has 13 residues.

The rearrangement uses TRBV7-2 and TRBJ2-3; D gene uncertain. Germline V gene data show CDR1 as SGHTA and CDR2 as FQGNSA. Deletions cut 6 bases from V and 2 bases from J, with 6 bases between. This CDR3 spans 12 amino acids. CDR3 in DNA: TGTGCCAGCAGTCGAGACACAGATACGCAGTATTTT. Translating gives CASSRDTDTQYF.

CDR3 protein: CASSLGVRSGANVLTF. For the CDR3, the DNA is TGTGCCAGCAGCTTGGGCGTTCGCTCTGGGGCCAACGTCCTGACTTTC. This chain uses TRBV5-8 with TRBJ2-6, with D uncertain. The CDR3 sequence is 16 residues long. The V gene's germline CDR1 is SGHTS and CDR2 YDEGEE. Between the trimmed V and J ends, which lost 0 bases and 0 bases, there was a span of 7 bases.

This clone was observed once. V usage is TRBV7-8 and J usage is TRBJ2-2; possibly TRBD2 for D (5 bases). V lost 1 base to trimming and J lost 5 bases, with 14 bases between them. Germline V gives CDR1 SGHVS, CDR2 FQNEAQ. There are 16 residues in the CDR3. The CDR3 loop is CASSLDGIIRTGELFF. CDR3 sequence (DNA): TGTGCCAGCAGCTTAGACGGGATTATTCGAACCGGGGAGCTGTTTTTT.

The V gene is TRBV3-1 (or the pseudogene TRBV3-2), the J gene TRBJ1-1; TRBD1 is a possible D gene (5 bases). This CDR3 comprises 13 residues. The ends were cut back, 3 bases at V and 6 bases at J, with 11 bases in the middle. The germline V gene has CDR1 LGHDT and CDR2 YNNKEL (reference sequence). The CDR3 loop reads CASSQQGIAEAFF. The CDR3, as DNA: TGTGCCAGCAGCCAGCAGGGTATTGCTGAAGCTTTCTTT.

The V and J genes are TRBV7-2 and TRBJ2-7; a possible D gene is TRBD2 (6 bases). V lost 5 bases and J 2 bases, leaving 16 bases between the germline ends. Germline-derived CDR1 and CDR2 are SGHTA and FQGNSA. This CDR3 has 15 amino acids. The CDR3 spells CASSRDRGSPYEQYF. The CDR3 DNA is TGTGCCAGCAGCCGGGATCGGGGGTCCCCCTACGAGCAGTACTTC.